This TCR beta chain is drawn from a study of CD4 T cells in relation to SARS-CoV-2 and coronaviruses. Clones were sequenced by immunoSEQ multiplex PCR, and TCRdb holds only the in-frame ones, with some missing. The table records tens of thousands of clones, approximately 83% of them present only once. J gave up 1 base and V 3 bases, and 9 bases lay outside the gene matches. Germline V gene lookup returns CDR1 SGHRS and CDR2 YFSETQ. The CDR3 sequence is 17 residues long. Sequenced sample: memory CD4+ T cells from PBMCs. The chain recombines TRBV5-1 with TRBJ2-7, with 11 bases matching TRBD2. This receptor was taken from an adult with COVID-19. CDR3 coding DNA: TGCGCCAGCAGCTCCGGGGCCCTAGCGGGAGGTTCCTACGAGCAGTACTTC. Encoded protein: CASSSGALAGGSYEQYF.